Only a few counts were recorded for the clone carrying this T cell receptor beta chain. Time point defined: patch test 1, 2 weeks after DPC sensitization. The treatment: therapeutic diphenylcyclopropenone sensitization with weekly scalp DPC. In every case, blood was obtained before the patch test was applied. Trimming cost V 10 bases and J 7 bases, with 19 bases left between them. Germline CDR1 and CDR2: MNHNS and SASEGT. The CDR3 is 14 residues long. This entry is derived from a study of human T cells and chemical hapten exposure. Via MiXCR, TCRdb re-called the RACE reads, giving one row per CDR3 protein. Found here are fewer than 200,000 distinct CDR3 sequences, under 25% of them singletons; the top ten hold about 7%.

This TCR was sampled from a woman between 50 and 59 years old with alopecia areata. Some clones in this sample may be carry-over from other donors' samples. The sample here was whole blood, taken in connection with sensitization to the hapten diphenylcyclopropenone (DPC). This rearrangement joins TRBV6-1 to TRBJ1-4; D is ambiguous. CDR3 nucleotides: TGTGCCACCTCTTATGTGGGAGGAGGTGAAAAACTGTTTTTT. Amino acid sequence: CATSYVGGGEKLFF.